These 14 T cell receptor beta chains were sequenced from one sample in a study of OX40 agonist ivuxolimab in advanced cancers. Profiling relied on immunoSEQ multiplex PCR, and the TCRdb table lists in-frame clones only, not all of them. Of 65,000 to 85,000 clones in the sample, 65% to 90% were seen once. This specimen consisted of CD4+ or CD8+ T cells sorted from blood, obtained in a trial of the OX40 agonist ivuxolimab. All receptors come from an adult with an advanced solid tumor such as melanoma, head and neck, liver or kidney cancer.

This clone showed up just once. The chain employs TRBV5-1 and TRBJ2-3; unclear D gene. CDR3 length equals 15 residues. Trimming stripped 4 bases from V and 3 bases from J, with 15 bases between. In germline, CDR1 is SGHRS, CDR2 YFSETQ. The CDR3 DNA is TGCGCCAGCAGCCCTACCGTCGGCGGAACAGATACGCAGTATTTT. As protein: CASSPTVGGTDTQYF.

The V call is TRBV29-1, the J call TRBJ2-2; D not certain. With 6 bases removed from V and 3 bases from J, the gap between germline ends came to 11 bases. Germline V gene data show CDR1 as SQVTM and CDR2 as ANQGSEA. The CDR3 length is 13 residues. This chain's CDR3 is CSVSDGYTGELFF. For the CDR3, the DNA is TGCAGCGTCTCGGACGGGTACACCGGGGAGCTGTTTTTT.

This clone was found once. This sequence joins TRBV5-1 and TRBJ1-1, with D possibly being TRBD1 (5 bases). V lost 4 bases and J 5 bases, leaving 18 bases between the germline ends. This CDR3 comprises 15 residues. Germline CDR1 reads SGHRS; CDR2 reads YFSETQ. CDR3 sequence (DNA): TGCGCCAGCAGCCCCTCAGGGCCCCGAGGGACTGAAGCTTTCTTT. This codes for CASSPSGPRGTEAFF.

Points on this clone: Germline is not matched at one junction end, which may reflect a read error. V usage is TRBV27 and J usage is TRBJ2-2; 8 bases are shared with TRBD1. This CDR3 comprises 16 residues. Germline V CDR1 and CDR2: MNHEY, SMNVEV (reference sequence). This CDR3 is CASSLLRTGRDGELFF. The CDR3 region has the DNA TGTGCCAGCAGCTTATTACGGACAGGGCGCGACGGGGAGCTGTTTTTT.

The chain employs TRBV7-3 and TRBJ2-2, with D possibly being TRBD1 (7 bases). The CDR3 loop spans 17 amino acids. V was cut by 1 base and J by 6 bases, with 18 bases left in between. The germline gives CDR1 SGHTA, CDR2 FQGTGA. For the CDR3, the DNA is TGTGCCAGCAGCTTAAGAGGTCGGCAGGGGGGCGCCGGGGAGCTGTTTTTT. Its protein product is CASSLRGRQGGAGELFF.

This clone counts as medium-sized. This chain uses TRBV4-2 with TRBJ1-6; D remains unclear. The CDR3 has 17 amino acids. The germline V and J ends were trimmed by 0 bases and 0 bases, with 9 bases remaining between them. CDR1 is LGHNA and CDR2 is YNFKEQ in the germline V gene. The CDR3 DNA reads as TGTGCCAGCAGCCAAGATCCCCAGAGCTCCTATAATTCACCCCTCCACTTT. As protein: CASSQDPQSSYNSPLHF.

The chain has TRBV4-1 and TRBJ2-1; TRBD1 matches at 9 bases. The CDR3 runs 19 residues. J was trimmed by 7 bases and V by 0 bases; bases with no gene match: 16. The germline V gene has CDR1 MGHRA and CDR2 YSYEKL. The CDR3 nucleotides are TGCGCCAGCAGCCAAGAAAAGGTGGGACAGGGTTCGCGGGAAAATGAGCAGTTCTTC. Translating it yields CASSQEKVGQGSRENEQFF.

This clone was picked up a small number of times. The chain is built from TRBV5-1 and TRBJ1-3; D gene uncertain. Trimming shortened V by 4 bases and J by 2 bases, and 7 bases separated the two germline ends. The germline gives CDR1 SGHRS, CDR2 YFSETQ. The CDR3 length is 13 residues. The CDR3 coding sequence is TGCGCCAGCAGCCGGGAAACTGGAAACACCATATATTTT. Protein sequence: CASSRETGNTIYF.

V and J are TRBV7-8 and TRBJ2-2, with TRBD2 matching over 7 bases. J gave up 2 bases and V 0 bases, and 9 bases lay outside the gene matches. The CDR3 is made up of 18 amino acids. Germline loops: CDR1 SGHVS, CDR2 FQNEAQ. DNA of the CDR3: TGTGCCAGCAGCTTAGCGTTCCGGCTAGCGGACAACACCGGGGAGCTGTTTTTT. Amino acids: CASSLAFRLADNTGELFF. Full variable domain (missing parts from reference TRBV7-8 and TRBJ2-2): GAGVSQSPRYKVAKRGQDVALRCDPISGHVSLFWYQQALGQGPEFLTYFQNEAQLDKSGLPSDRFFAERPEGSVSTLKIQRTQQEDSAVYLCASSLAFRLADNTGELFFGEGSRLTVL.

The chain employs TRBV30 and TRBJ2-7; D unclear. The CDR3 is made up of 12 amino acids. Germline V gene data show CDR1 as GTSNPN and CDR2 as SVGIG (reference sequence). The V end lost 4 bases, the J end lost 2 bases, and 9 bases lay between the germline ends. This chain's CDR3 is CAWTLVPYEQYF. The CDR3 DNA reads TGTGCCTGGACCCTAGTCCCCTACGAGCAGTACTTC.

The chain joins TRBV6-6 to TRBJ2-1; 8 nucleotides line up with TRBD1. Germline trimming cut 11 bases from V and 9 bases from J; bases unmatched to any gene: 15. Germline V gene data show CDR1 as MNHNY and CDR2 as SVGAGI (reference sequence). CDR3 length: 14 amino acids. The CDR3 spells CASLGQGGHAEQFF. The CDR3 nucleotides read TGTGCCTCCCTCGGACAGGGTGGGCACGCTGAGCAGTTCTTC.

The chain joins TRBV6-5 to TRBJ2-7; 12 bases are a match to TRBD2. Looked up from germline, CDR1 is MNHEY and CDR2 is SVGAGI. There are 15 residues in the CDR3. J was trimmed by 5 bases and V by 6 bases; bases with no gene match: 8. The CDR3 reads CASSLTSGRIDEQYF. The CDR3 bases are TGTGCCAGCAGCCTGACTAGCGGGAGAATCGACGAGCAGTACTTC.

This chain links TRBV6-5 with TRBJ1-5; possibly TRBD1 for D (5 bases). This CDR3 has 15 amino acids. The V gene's germline CDR1 is MNHEY and CDR2 SVGAGI. V was clipped by 2 bases and J by 0 bases, with 8 bases between them. CDR3 residues: CASSYDRNSNQPQHF. CDR3 DNA: TGTGCCAGCAGTTACGACAGAAATAGCAATCAGCCCCAGCATTTT.

The chain couples TRBV27 to TRBJ1-2, with D possibly matching TRBD1 (6 bases). The CDR3 contains 15 residues. Trimming shortened V by 2 bases and J by 4 bases, and 14 bases separated the two germline ends. CDR1 and CDR2 from the germline V gene are MNHEY and SMNVEV (reference sequence). CDR3 sequence (DNA): TGTGCCAGCAGTTTAGGGGGGAAGGGGGGCTATGGCTACACCTTC. It translates to CASSLGGKGGYGYTF.